The source of this T cell receptor beta chain is a study of Ad26.COV2.S vaccination and SARS-CoV-2 variants. Regarding the study as a whole: An underestimation of total T cell responses may have resulted from the TCR breadth and depth analyses. It was vaccine recipients, not placebo recipients, who had the higher spike-specific TCR breadth.

CDR3 length equals 12 residues. V was pared by 5 bases and J by 3 bases, with 8 bases between. CDR1 and CDR2 from the germline V gene are MNHEY and SVGAGI. Method: immunoSEQ multiplex PCR; TCRdb's copy keeps in-frame clones and lacks some. Among hundreds of thousands of clones listed, around 87% were seen once. This clone was counted a few times. Its antigen remains unknown. Treatment here: 19 received Ad26.COV2.S at low or high dose, single or two shots; several received placebo; per-sample allocation not given. The study sampled participants on day 63 after the first vaccine or placebo injection. Vaccination employed an Ad26 vector expressing the Wuhan-strain SARS-CoV-2 spike.

The sequencing used peripheral blood, collected in a trial of Ad26.COV2.S vaccine versus placebo. The origin of this receptor is a person between 18 and 60 years old who received the Ad26.COV2.S COVID-19 vaccine or a placebo. The gene calls are TRBV6-5 and TRBJ2-7, with a possible D match to TRBD1 (6 bases). Written as DNA, the CDR3 is TGTGCCAGCAGTCCACAGGGCTACGAGCAGTACTTC. It is translated as CASSPQGYEQYF.